This T cell receptor beta chain was found in a study of T-cell memory formation after mild COVID-19. Study-wide background: For the most part, TCR clusters were specific to one donor.

Notes on the study in general: Proof of SARS-CoV-2 specificity was absent for the second-wave clones that crested on day 37. Prior to infection, memory already included some responding clones, suggesting cross-reactive memory joined.

TCRalpha and TCRbeta libraries used 5'RACE with constant-segment primers and UMIs. Each CDR3 protein gets one entry after TCRdb re-called the 5' RACE reads with MiXCR. Found here are 190,000 or so distinct CDR3 sequences, around 30% of them singletons; the top ten hold about an eighth. The CDR3 has 17 residues. CDR1 LGHNA and CDR2 YNFKEQ come from the germline V gene. Trimming removed 4 bases from V and 0 bases from J; junction bases left unmatched: 5. This clonotype came up a few times. Its antigen is currently unknown. The source is an adult woman who had mild COVID-19 (a few samples of this study predate the infection). Cell type and time point are not known. The chain combines TRBV4-2 with TRBJ2-6, with TRBD2 matching 8 bases. The sample consisted of PBMCs or a T cell subset sorted from them (not recorded which). The CDR3 is CASSRAGADSGANVLTF. The CDR3 region has the DNA TGTGCCAGCAGCCGAGCGGGAGCCGACTCTGGGGCCAACGTCCTGACTTTC.